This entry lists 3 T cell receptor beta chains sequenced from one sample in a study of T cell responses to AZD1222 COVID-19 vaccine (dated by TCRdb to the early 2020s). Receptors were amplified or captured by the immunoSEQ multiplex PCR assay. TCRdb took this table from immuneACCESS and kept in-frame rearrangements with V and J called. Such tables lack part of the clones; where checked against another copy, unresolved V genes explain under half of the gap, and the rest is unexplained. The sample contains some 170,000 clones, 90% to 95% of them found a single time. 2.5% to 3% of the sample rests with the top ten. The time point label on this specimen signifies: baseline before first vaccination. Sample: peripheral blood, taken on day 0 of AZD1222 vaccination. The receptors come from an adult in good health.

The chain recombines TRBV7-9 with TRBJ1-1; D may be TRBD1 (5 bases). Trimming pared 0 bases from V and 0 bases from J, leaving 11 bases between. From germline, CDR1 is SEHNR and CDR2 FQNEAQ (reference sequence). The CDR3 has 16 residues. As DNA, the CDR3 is TGTGCCAGCAGCTTAGCGCCTCAGGGACTGAACACTGAAGCTTTCTTT. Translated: CASSLAPQGLNTEAFF.

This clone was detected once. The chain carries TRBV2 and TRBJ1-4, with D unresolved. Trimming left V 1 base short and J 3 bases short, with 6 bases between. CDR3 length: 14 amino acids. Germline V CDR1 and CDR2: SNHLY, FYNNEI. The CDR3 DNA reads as TGTGCCAGCAGTGAAGGGCGGGCTAATGAAAAACTGTTTTTT. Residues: CASSEGRANEKLFF.

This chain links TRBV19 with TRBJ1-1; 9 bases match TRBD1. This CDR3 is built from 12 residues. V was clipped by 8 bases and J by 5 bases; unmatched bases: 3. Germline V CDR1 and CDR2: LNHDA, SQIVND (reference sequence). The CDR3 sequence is CASDRGATEAFF. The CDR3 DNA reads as TGTGCCAGTGACAGGGGGGCAACTGAAGCTTTCTTT.